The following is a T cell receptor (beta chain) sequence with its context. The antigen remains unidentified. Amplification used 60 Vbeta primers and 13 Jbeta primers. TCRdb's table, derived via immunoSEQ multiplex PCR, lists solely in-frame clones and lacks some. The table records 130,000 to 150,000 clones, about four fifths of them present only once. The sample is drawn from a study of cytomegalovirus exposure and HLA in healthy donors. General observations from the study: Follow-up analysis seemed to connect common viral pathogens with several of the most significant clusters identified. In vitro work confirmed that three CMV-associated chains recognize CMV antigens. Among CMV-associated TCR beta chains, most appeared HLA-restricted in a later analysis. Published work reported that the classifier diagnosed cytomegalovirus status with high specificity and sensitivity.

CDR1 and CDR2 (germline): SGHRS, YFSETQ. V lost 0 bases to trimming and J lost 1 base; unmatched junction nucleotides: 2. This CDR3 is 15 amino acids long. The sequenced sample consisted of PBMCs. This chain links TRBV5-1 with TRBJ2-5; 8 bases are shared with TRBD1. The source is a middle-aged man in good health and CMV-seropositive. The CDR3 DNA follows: TGCGCCAGCAGCTTGGTACAGGGGGTCCAAGAGACCCAGTACTTC. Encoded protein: CASSLVQGVQETQYF.